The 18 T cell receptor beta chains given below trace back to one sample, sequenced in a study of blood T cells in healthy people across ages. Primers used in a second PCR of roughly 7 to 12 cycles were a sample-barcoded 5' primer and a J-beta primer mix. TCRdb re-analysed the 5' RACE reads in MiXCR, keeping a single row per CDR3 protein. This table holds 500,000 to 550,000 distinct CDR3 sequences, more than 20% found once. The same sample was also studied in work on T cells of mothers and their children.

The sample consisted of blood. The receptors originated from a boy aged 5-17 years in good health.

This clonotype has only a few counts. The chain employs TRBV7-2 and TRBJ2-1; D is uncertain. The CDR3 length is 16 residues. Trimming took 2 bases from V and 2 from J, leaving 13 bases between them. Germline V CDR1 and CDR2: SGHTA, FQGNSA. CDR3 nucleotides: TGTGCCAGCAGCTTAATGCGGCCCCAAGCCTACAATGAGCAGTTCTTC. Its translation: CASSLMRPQAYNEQFF. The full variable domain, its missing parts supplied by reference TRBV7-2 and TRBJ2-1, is GAGVSQSPSNKVTEKGKDVELRCDPISGHTALYWYRQSLGQGLEFLIYFQGNSAPDKSGLPSDRFSAERTGGSVSTLTIQRTQQEDSAVYLCASSLMRPQAYNEQFFGPGTRLTVL.

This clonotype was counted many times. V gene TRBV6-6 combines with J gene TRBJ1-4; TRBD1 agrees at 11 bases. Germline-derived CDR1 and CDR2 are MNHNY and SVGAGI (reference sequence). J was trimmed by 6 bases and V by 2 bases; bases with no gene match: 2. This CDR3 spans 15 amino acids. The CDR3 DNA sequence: TGTGCCAGCAGTTACGGGGACAGGGGGGATGAAAAACTGTTTTTT. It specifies CASSYGDRGDEKLFF.

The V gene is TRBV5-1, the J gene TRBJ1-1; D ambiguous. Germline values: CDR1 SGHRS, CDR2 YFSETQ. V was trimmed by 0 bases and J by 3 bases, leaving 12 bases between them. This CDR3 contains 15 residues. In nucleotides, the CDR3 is TGCGCCAGCAGCTTGGAGTCCCTAGTGCACACTGAAGCTTTCTTT. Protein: CASSLESLVHTEAFF.

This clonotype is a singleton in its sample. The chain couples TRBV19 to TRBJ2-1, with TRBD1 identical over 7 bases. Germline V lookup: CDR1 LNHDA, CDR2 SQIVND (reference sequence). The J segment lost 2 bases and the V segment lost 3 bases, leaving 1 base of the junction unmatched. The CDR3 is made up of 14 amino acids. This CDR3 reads CASSIQGAYNEQFF. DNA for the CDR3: TGTGCCAGTAGTATTCAGGGGGCCTACAATGAGCAGTTCTTC.

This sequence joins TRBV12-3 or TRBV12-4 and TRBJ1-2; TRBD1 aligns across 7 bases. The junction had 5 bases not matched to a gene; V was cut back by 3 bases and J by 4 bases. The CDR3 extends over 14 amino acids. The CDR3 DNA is TGTGCCAGCAGTTTCGCAGGGGGAAGCTATGGCTACACCTTC. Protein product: CASSFAGGSYGYTF.

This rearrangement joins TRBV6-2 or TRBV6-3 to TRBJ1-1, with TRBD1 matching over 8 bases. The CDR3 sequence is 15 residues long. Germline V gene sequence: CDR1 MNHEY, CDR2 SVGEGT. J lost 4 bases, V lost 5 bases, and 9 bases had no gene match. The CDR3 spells CASSRSGGSGTEAFF. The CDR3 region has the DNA TGTGCCAGCAGTCGCTCAGGGGGCTCGGGCACTGAAGCTTTCTTT.

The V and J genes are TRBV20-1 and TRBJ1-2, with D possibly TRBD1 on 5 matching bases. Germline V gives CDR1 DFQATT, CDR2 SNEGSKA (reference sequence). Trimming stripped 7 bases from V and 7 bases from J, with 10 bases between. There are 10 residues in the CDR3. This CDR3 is CSVGGVGYTF. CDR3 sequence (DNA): TGCAGTGTCGGGGGAGTTGGCTACACCTTC.

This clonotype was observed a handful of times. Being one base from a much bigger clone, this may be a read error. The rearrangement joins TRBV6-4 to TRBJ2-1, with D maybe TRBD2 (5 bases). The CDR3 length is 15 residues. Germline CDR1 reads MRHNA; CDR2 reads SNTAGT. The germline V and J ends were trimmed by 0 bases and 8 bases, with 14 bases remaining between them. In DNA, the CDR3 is TGTGCCAGCAGTGACTCCGAGGGTTATGGCCATGAGCAGTTCTTC. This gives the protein CASSDSEGYGHEQFF.

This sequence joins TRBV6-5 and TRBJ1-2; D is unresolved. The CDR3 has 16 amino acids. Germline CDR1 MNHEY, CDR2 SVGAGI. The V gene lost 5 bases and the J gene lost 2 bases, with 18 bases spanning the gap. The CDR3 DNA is TGTGCCAGCAGTCCGAGTGGGGTGATTGACAACTATGGCTACACCTTC. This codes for CASSPSGVIDNYGYTF.

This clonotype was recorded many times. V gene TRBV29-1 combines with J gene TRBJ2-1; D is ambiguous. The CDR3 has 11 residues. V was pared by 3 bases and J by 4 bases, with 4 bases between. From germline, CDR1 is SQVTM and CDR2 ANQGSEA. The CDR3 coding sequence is TGCAGCGTTGAGGGATACAATGAGCAGTTCTTC. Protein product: CSVEGYNEQFF.

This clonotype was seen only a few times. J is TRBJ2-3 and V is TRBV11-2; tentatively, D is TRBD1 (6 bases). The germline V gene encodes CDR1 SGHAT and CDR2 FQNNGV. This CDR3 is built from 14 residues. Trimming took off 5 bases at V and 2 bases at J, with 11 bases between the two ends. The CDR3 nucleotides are TGTGCCAGCAGCCTACAGGGTGCCACAGATACGCAGTATTTT. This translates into CASSLQGATDTQYF.

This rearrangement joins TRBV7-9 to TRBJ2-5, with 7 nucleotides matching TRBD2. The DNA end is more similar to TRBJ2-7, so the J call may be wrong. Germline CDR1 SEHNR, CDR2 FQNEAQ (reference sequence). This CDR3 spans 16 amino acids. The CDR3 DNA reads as TGTGCCAGCAGCTCGAAGCGGGGTACCCCTATCGTCGAGCAGTACTTC. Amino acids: CASSSKRGTPIVEQYF.

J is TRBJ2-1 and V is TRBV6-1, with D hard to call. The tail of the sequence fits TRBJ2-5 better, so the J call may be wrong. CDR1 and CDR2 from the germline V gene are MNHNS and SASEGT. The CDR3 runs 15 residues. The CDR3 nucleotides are TGTGCCAGCAGTGAAGCCTGGGGTCGCGGCGAGACCCAGTACTTC. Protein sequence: CASSEAWGRGETQYF.

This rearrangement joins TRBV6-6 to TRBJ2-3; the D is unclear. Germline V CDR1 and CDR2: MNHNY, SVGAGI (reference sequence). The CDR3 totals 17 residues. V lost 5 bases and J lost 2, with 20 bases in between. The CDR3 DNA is TGTGCCAGCAGTCCGTCCGCAGCCGGTGGCCACACAGATACGCAGTATTTT. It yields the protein CASSPSAAGGHTDTQYF.

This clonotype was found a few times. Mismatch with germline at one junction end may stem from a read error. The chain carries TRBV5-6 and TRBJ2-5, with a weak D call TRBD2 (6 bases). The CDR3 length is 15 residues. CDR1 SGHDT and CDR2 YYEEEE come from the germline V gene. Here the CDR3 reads CASSSRDWFYNEQLF. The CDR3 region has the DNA TGTGCCAGCAGCTCCCGGGACTGGTTCTACAATGAGCAGCTCTTC.

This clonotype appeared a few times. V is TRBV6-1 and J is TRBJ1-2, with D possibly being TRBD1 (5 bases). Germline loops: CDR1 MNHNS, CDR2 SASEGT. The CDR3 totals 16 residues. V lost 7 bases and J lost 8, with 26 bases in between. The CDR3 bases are TGTGCCAGCATAAAACTTAAGGACACAGCCGACTGGGGCTACACCTTC. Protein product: CASIKLKDTADWGYTF.

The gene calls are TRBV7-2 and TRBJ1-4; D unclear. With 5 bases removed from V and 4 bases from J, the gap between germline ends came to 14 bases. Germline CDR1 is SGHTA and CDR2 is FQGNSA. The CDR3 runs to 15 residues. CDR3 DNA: TGTGCCAGCAGCCCTCAGTCGCTCCTTAATGAAAAACTGTTTTTT. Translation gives CASSPQSLLNEKLFF.

The CDR3 sequence: CASSRTGATLYTNYGYTF. For the CDR3, the DNA is TGTGCCAGCAGTCGCACAGGGGCGACTCTTTATACTAACTATGGCTACACCTTC. The chain has TRBV7-9 and TRBJ1-2, with 7 bases fitting TRBD1. V lost 6 bases to trimming and J lost 0 bases; unmatched junction nucleotides: 16. CDR1 is SEHNR and CDR2 is FQNEAQ in the germline V gene (reference sequence). CDR3 length equals 18 residues.